Listed here is a single T cell receptor beta chain. Its specificity is not known. Clones were sequenced by immunoSEQ multiplex PCR, and TCRdb holds only the in-frame ones, with some missing. The data show around 94,000 clones, about 88% seen once. These data originate in a study of T cell responses to AZD1222 COVID-19 vaccine. Study-wide points: Baseline seropositives among AZD1222 recipients totaled only 5 to 7. Most donors were white British, females outnumbered males, and clonal diversity was possibly underestimated. Scientists sampled the repertoires only once the peak T cell response had passed. Dominant CD4 TCR responses targeted spike regions 160-218 and 743-854.

The sequence was collected from an adult in good health. The sequencing used peripheral blood, collected on day 0 of AZD1222 vaccination.

The CDR3 nucleotides read TGTGCCAGCAGCGATGGACAGGGGAGAAGGTACACTGAAGCTTTCTTT. This gives the protein CASSDGQGRRYTEAFF. The V call is TRBV9, the J call TRBJ1-1, with TRBD1 matching 9 bases. With 3 bases clipped from V and 3 bases from J, the junction kept 9 bases outside the gene matches. The CDR3 spans 16 residues. In germline, CDR1 is SGDLS, CDR2 YYNGEE.